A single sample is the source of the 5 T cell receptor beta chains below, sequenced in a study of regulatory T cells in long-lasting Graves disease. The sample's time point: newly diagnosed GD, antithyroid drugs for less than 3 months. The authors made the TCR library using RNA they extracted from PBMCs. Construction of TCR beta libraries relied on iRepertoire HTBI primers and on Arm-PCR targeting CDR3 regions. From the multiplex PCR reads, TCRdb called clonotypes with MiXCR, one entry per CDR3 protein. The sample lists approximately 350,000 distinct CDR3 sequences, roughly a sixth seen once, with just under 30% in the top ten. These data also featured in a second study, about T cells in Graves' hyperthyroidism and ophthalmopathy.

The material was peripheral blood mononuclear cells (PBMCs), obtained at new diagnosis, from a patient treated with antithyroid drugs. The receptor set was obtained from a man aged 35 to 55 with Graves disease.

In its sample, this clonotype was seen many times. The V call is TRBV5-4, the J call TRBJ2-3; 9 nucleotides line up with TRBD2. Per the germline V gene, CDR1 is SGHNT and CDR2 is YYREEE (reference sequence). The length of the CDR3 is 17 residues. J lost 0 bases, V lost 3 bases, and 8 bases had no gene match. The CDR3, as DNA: TGTGCCAGCAGCTCCCGGACTAGCGCATCTAGCACAGATACGCAGTATTTT. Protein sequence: CASSSRTSASSTDTQYF.

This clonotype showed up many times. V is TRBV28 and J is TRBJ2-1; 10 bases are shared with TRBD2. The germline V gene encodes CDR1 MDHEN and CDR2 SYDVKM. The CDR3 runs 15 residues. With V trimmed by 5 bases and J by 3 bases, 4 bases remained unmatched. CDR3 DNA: TGTGCCAGCAGTATAGCGGGGGGCTACTACAATGAGCAGTTCTTC. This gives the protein CASSIAGGYYNEQFF.

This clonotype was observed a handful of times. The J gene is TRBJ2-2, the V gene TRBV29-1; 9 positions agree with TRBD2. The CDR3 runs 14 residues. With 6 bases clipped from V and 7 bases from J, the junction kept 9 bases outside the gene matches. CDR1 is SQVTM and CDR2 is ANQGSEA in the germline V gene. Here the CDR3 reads CSVILAGSGGELFF. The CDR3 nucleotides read TGCAGCGTAATCCTAGCGGGGTCTGGCGGGGAGCTGTTTTTT.

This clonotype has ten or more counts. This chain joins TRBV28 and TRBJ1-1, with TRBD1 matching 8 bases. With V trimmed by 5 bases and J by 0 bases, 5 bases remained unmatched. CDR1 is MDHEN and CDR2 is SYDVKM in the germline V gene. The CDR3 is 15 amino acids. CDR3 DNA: TGTGCCAGCAGTGTCTACAGGGGGATGAACACTGAAGCTTTCTTT. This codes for CASSVYRGMNTEAFF.

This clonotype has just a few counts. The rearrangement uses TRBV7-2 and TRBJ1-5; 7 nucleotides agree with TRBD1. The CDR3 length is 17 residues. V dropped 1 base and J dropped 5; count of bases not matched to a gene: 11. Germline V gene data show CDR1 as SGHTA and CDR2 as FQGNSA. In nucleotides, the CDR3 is TGTGCCAGCAGCTTAGGGATCGGACAGGTTCGACATCAGCCCCAGCATTTT. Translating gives CASSLGIGQVRHQPQHF.